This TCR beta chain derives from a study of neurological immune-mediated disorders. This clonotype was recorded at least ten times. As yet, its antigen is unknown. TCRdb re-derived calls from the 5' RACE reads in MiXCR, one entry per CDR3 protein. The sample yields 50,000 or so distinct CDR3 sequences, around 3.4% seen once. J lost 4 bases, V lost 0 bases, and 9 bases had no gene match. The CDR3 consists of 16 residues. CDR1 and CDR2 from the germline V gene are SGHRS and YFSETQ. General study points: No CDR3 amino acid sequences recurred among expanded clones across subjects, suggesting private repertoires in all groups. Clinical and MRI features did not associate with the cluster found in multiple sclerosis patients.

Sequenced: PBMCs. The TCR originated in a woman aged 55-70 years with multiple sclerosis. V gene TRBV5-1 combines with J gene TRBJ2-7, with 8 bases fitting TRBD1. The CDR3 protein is CASSLGAETGAYEQYF. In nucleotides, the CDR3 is TGCGCCAGCAGCTTGGGCGCCGAGACAGGGGCATACGAGCAGTACTTC.